This T cell receptor (beta chain) derives from a study of shared clonotypes between healthy human individuals. Some clones are missing from TCRdb's copy, which holds only in-frame ones; the method was immunoSEQ multiplex PCR. The sample shows approximately 590,000 clones, roughly 95% of them seen only once. The germline V gene has CDR1 MDHEN and CDR2 SYDVKM. The CDR3 runs to 14 residues. The naive CD8 fraction comprised CD45RO-negative cells positively selected for CCR7 and excluded terminally differentiated effector memory CD45RA+ cells. This clone was seen only once. Germline is not matched at one junction end, which may reflect a read error.

The chain uses TRBV28 and TRBJ2-7; unclear D gene. Sequenced sample: naive CD8+ T cells sorted from blood. This TCR was recovered from a woman in her 30s in good health. The CDR3 DNA follows: TGTGCCAGCAGTTTATCACGCCTCTCCCACGAGCAGTACTTC. Translation gives CASSLSRLSHEQYF.